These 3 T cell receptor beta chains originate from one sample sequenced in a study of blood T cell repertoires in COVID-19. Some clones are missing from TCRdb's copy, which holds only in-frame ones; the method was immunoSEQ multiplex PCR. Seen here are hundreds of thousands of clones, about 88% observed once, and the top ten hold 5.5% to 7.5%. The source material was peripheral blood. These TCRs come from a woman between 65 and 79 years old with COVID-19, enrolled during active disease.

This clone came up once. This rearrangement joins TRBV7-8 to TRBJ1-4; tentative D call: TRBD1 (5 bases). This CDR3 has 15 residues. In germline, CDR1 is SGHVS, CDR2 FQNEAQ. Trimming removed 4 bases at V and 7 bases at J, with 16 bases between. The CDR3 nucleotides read TGTGCCAGCAGCTCCCGGGGGGGTGCGGGTGAAAAACTGTTTTTT. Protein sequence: CASSSRGGAGEKLFF.

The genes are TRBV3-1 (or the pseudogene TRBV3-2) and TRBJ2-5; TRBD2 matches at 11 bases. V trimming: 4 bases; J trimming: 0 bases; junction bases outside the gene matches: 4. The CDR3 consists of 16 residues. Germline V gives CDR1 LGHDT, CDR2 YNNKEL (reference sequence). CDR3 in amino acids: CASSRRLAGYQETQYF. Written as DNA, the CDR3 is TGTGCCAGCAGCCGCCGACTAGCGGGGTACCAAGAGACCCAGTACTTC.

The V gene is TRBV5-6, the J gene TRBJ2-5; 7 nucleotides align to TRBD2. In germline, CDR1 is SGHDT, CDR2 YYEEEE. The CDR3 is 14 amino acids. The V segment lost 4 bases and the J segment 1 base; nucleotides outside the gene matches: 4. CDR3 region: CASSRTGGQETQYF. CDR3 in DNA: TGTGCCAGCAGCCGGACGGGGGGCCAAGAGACCCAGTACTTC.